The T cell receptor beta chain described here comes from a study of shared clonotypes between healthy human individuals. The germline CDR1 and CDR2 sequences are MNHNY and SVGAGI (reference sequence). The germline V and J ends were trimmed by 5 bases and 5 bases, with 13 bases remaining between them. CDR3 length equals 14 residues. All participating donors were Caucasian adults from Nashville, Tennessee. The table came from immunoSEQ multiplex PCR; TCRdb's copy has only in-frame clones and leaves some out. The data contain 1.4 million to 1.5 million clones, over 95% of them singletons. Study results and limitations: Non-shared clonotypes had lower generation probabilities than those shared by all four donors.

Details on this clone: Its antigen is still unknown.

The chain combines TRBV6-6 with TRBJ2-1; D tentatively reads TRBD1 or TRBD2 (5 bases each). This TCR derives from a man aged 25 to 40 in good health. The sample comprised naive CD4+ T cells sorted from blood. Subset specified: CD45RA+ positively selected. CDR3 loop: CASSRRDLNNEQFF. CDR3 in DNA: TGTGCCAGCAGTCGCCGGGACCTTAACAATGAGCAGTTCTTC.